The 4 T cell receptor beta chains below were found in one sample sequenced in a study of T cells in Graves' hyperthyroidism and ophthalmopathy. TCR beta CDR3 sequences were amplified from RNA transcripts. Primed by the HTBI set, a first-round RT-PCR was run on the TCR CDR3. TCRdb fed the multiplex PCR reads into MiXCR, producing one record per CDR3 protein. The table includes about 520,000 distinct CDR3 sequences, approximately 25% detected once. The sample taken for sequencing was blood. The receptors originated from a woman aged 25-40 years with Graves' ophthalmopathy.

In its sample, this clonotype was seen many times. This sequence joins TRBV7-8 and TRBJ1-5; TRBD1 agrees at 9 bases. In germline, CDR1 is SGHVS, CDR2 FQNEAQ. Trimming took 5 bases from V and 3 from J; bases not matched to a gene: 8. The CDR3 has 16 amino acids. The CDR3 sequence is CASSGGQGFYNQPQHF. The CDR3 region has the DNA TGTGCCAGCAGCGGAGGACAGGGGTTCTACAATCAGCCCCAGCATTTT.

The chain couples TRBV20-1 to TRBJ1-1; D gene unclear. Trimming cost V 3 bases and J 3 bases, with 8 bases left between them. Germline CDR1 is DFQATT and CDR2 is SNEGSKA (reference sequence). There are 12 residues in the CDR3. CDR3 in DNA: TGCAGTGCTAGGTATGGGGACACTGAAGCTTTCTTT. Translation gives CSARYGDTEAFF.

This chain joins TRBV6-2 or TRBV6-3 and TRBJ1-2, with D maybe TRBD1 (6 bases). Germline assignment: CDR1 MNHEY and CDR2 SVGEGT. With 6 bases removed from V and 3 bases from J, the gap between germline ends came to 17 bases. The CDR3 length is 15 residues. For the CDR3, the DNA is TGTGCCAGCAGCCCCGGGGGGGGCAAGGACTATGGCTACACCTTC. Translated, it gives CASSPGGGKDYGYTF.

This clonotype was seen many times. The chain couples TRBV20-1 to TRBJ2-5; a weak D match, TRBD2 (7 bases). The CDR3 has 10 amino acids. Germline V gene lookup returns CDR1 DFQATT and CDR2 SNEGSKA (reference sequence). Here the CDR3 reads CSGGHETQYF. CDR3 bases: TGCAGCGGGGGGCATGAGACCCAGTACTTC.